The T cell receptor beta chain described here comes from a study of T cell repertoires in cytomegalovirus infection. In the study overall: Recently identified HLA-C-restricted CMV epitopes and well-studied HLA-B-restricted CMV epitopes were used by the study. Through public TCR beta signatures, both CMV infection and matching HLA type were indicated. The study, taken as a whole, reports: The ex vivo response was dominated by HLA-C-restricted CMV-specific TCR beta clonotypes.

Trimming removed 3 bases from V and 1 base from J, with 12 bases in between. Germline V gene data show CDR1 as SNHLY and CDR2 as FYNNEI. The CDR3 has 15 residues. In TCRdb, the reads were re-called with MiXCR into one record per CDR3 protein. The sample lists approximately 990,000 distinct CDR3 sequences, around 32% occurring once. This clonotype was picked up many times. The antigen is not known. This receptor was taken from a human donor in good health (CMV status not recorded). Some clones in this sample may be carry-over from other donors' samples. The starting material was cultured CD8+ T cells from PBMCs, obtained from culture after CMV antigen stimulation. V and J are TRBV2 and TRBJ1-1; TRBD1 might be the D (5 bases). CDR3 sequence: CASSEGPPQNTEAFF. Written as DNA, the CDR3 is TGTGCCAGCAGTGAGGGACCCCCTCAGAACACTGAAGCTTTCTTT.